A single sample gave rise to the 11 T cell receptor beta chains below, sequenced in a study of T cell responses to AZD1222 COVID-19 vaccine. Assay: immunoSEQ multiplex PCR; the TCRdb copy retains only in-frame clones and omits some. The sample includes about 110,000 clones, about 90% of them seen just once. The sequencing here drew on peripheral blood, taken 28 days after the second AZD1222 dose. The receptors here all came from an adult who received the AZD1222 COVID-19 vaccine.

The chain carries TRBV3-1 (or the pseudogene TRBV3-2) and TRBJ1-1; the match to TRBD1 covers 10 bases. CDR1 LGHDT and CDR2 YNNKEL come from the germline V gene (reference sequence). Trimming took 1 base from V and 7 from J; bases not matched to a gene: 3. The CDR3 is 14 amino acids. The CDR3: CASSQADRGLEAFF. For the CDR3, the DNA is TGTGCCAGCAGCCAAGCCGACAGGGGGCTTGAAGCTTTCTTT.

The chain is built from TRBV18 and TRBJ1-2; TRBD1 matches at 9 bases. CDR1 and CDR2 (germline): KGHSH, LQKENI. The CDR3 consists of 14 residues. V lost 6 bases to trimming and J lost 7 bases; unmatched junction nucleotides: 9. In DNA form, the CDR3 reads TGTGCCAGCTCCCCCATCGGACAGGGGTCTGGCTACACCTTC. Translated: CASSPIGQGSGYTF. The variable domain in full, completed from reference TRBV18 and TRBJ1-2, reads NAGVMQNPRHLVRRRGQEARLRCSPMKGHSHVYWYRQLPEEGLKFMVYLQKENIIDESGMPKERFSAEFPKEGPSILRIQQVVRGDSAAYFCASSPIGQGSGYTFGSGTRLTVV.

The rearrangement uses TRBV4-1 and TRBJ2-1; no clear D gene. Per the germline V gene, CDR1 is MGHRA and CDR2 is YSYEKL. The CDR3 has 15 amino acids. Trimming took 0 bases from V and 4 from J, leaving 10 bases between them. Here the CDR3 DNA reads TGCGCCAGCAGCCAAGAGTCTCCCGGATACAATGAGCAGTTCTTC. Protein product: CASSQESPGYNEQFF.

This sequence joins TRBV5-1 and TRBJ2-3; D is uncertain. This CDR3 has 13 residues. Germline values: CDR1 SGHRS, CDR2 YFSETQ. V lost 1 base, J lost 4 bases, and 7 bases lay in between. The CDR3 nucleotides are TGCGCCAGCAGCTTGCTTTATTCAGATACGCAGTATTTT. Residues: CASSLLYSDTQYF.

The J gene is TRBJ1-1, the V gene TRBV3-1 (or the pseudogene TRBV3-2); TRBD1 matches at 9 bases. The CDR3 totals 17 residues. Trimming removed 6 bases from V and 2 bases from J; junction bases left unmatched: 13. From germline, CDR1 is LGHDT and CDR2 YNNKEL (reference sequence). The chain's CDR3 is CASSQLKDRGPNTEAFF. CDR3 DNA sequence: TGTGCCAGCAGTCAACTCAAGGACAGGGGCCCTAACACTGAAGCTTTCTTT.

The chain couples TRBV7-9 to TRBJ2-3, with 8 bases identical to TRBD2. CDR3 length: 17 residues. V gave up 0 bases and J gave up 5 bases; unmatched junction bases: 10. Germline V gene sequence: CDR1 SEHNR, CDR2 FQNEAQ (reference sequence). The CDR3 nucleotides read TGTGCCAGCAGCTTAGCTGGTAGCGGGGTGGTGAGAGATACGCAGTATTTT. Residues: CASSLAGSGVVRDTQYF.

This chain links TRBV6-5 with TRBJ1-2; D unresolved. The germline V and J ends were trimmed by 7 bases and 0 bases, with 15 bases remaining between them. This CDR3 is 15 amino acids long. The germline V gene has CDR1 MNHEY and CDR2 SVGAGI. In DNA form, the CDR3 reads TGTGCCAGCATTGTCTATACAGTTTCTAACTATGGCTACACCTTC. This translates into CASIVYTVSNYGYTF.

V and J are TRBV11-3 and TRBJ2-7, with 8 bases fitting TRBD2. The CDR3 has 12 amino acids. The V gene end was trimmed by 2 bases and the J gene end by 12 bases; junction bases not matched to a gene: 6. Germline V gene lookup returns CDR1 SGHNT and CDR2 YENEEA. The CDR3 loop reads CASSLFGGAAYF. The CDR3, as DNA: TGTGCCAGCAGCTTATTCGGGGGGGCTGCGTACTTC.

The genes are TRBV27 and TRBJ1-2, with unresolved D. The CDR3 is 13 amino acids. V lost 11 bases and J 4 bases, leaving 17 bases between the germline ends. The germline V gene encodes CDR1 MNHEY and CDR2 SMNVEV (reference sequence). The CDR3 coding sequence is TGTGCCTTCAACCGGGCAGCCTTCTATGGCTACACCTTC. This codes for CAFNRAAFYGYTF.

The chain couples TRBV28 to TRBJ2-5, with TRBD1 identical over 10 bases. CDR1 and CDR2 (germline): MDHEN, SYDVKM. The CDR3 covers 15 residues. With V trimmed by 5 bases and J by 2 bases, 5 bases remained unmatched. CDR3 sequence (DNA): TGTGCCAGCAGTGACGGACAGGGGGTACAAGAGACCCAGTACTTC. Protein product: CASSDGQGVQETQYF. The full variable domain, its missing parts supplied by reference TRBV28 and TRBJ2-5, is DVKVTQSSRYLVKRTGEKVFLECVQDMDHENMFWYRQDPGLGLRLIYFSYDVKMKEKGDIPEGYSVSREKKERFSLILESASTNQTSMYLCASSDGQGVQETQYFGPGTRLLVL.

The CDR3 is CASSLGGAGEAFF. The CDR3 DNA follows: TGCGCCAGCAGCTTGGGGGGCGCCGGTGAAGCTTTCTTT. The chain joins TRBV5-1 to TRBJ1-1; D possibly corresponds to TRBD1 (5 bases). The CDR3 loop spans 13 amino acids. V was cut by 0 bases and J by 7 bases, with 10 bases left in between. Germline-derived CDR1 and CDR2 are SGHRS and YFSETQ.